This section outlines one T cell receptor beta chain sequence together with its context. The antigen is unknown. These data belong to a study of shared clonotypes between healthy human individuals. Study outcomes and limitations: Clonotypes which were not shared had lower generation probabilities than clonotypes that all four donors shared. Investigators expected sequencing depth to affect clonotype sharing among donors. Naive subsets usually exceeded memory subsets in estimated richness.

The assay was carried out at the deep level. The protocol was immunoSEQ multiplex PCR, while the TCRdb copy is restricted to in-frame clones and leaves out a portion. The profile shows over 2 million clones, 92% of them singletons. Sequences were obtained from naive CD4+ T cells from PBMCs. Noted subset: CD45RA+ positively selected. The sequence was obtained from a man younger than 35 in good health. Some clones in this sample may be carry-over from other donors' samples.

CDR3 coding DNA: TGTGCCAGCACGGGACAGCGCTACGAGCAGTACTTC. Translated: CASTGQRYEQYF. This chain uses TRBV2 with TRBJ2-5, with 7 bases that match TRBD1. The J call is doubtful: the DNA matches TRBJ2-7 better. Per the germline V gene, CDR1 is SNHLY and CDR2 is FYNNEI. This CDR3 is built from 12 residues.